Given below is one TCR beta chain in context. Its antigen is unidentified. The source of the sample is a study of beta chain features in type 1 diabetes. Germline lookup yields CDR1 SGHTA and CDR2 FQGNSA. With 5 bases removed from V and 3 bases from J, the gap between germline ends came to 8 bases. The CDR3 runs to 12 residues. Every bit of the isolated RNA underwent reverse transcription, so sequencing read expressed TCRB transcripts. Libraries were prepared by immunoSEQ multiplex PCR; TCRdb keeps only in-frame clonotypes and omits some of them. The table lists 900,000 or so clones, about 17% of them singletons. One heparinised blood draw averaging approximately 100 mL was given by each donor. Markers CD45RO/CCR7/CD25/CD127/CD95/CD27 served to sort CD4+ naive, central memory, regulatory and stem cell-like memory cells. Whole-study results and caveats: Researchers caution that PCR might favor shorter templates, equally among patients and controls. Healthy donors had naive, central memory and Treg TCRB repertoires that appeared less similar than those seen among patients.

This clonotype originated in a woman under 30 in good health. The chain carries TRBV7-2 and TRBJ2-7; D is unresolved. The material sequenced was naive CD4+ T cells from blood. CDR3 DNA: TGTGCCAGCAGCAAAAGCCGCTACGAGCAGTACTTC. Its protein is CASSKSRYEQYF.